The T cell receptor (beta chain) described here comes from a study of graft-versus-host responses after intestinal transplantation. Study context: Transplant types were multivisceral, liver-intestinal, or isolated intestinal. Uniformly, recipients were administered anti-thymocyte globulin induction with subsequent tacrolimus and steroids for 2 to 3 years. Study findings and constraints: Some GvH clones appeared in ileal mucosa or blood before recipient bone marrow.

The V gene's germline CDR1 is LNHDA and CDR2 SQIVND (reference sequence). CDR3 size: 15 residues. The trim removed 3 bases at V and 6 bases at J, leaving 9 bases unmatched. The assay was immunoSEQ multiplex PCR, and TCRdb's table has in-frame clones only and misses some. This table holds roughly 92,000 clones, almost 90% found once. Comments on this clone: The antigen remains undetermined.

The V gene is TRBV19, the J gene TRBJ2-7; 9 bases fit TRBD1. The sequencing here drew on unstimulated CD4+ T cells sorted from spleen or lymph node cells, taken before intestinal transplant. This receptor was obtained from a human donor who received an intestinal transplant. The CDR3 loop reads CASSIKPGTGCEQYF. CDR3 bases: TGTGCCAGTAGTATCAAGCCCGGGACAGGGTGCGAGCAGTACTTC.